These 21 T cell receptor beta chains were sequenced from one sample in a study of blood T cells in healthy people across ages. Together with a sample-barcoded 5' primer, a J-beta primer mix was included in a second PCR lasting roughly 6 to 12 cycles. MiXCR, run by TCRdb on the 5' RACE reads, gives a single entry per CDR3 protein. The table records about 970,000 distinct CDR3 sequences, roughly 50% of them present only once. What was sequenced was blood. The source is a woman in her sixties or seventies in good health.

The genes are TRBV30 and TRBJ1-6; D possibly corresponds to TRBD1 (6 bases). The CDR3 has 12 amino acids. Germline CDR1 is GTSNPN and CDR2 is SVGIG (reference sequence). Between the trimmed V and J ends, which lost 8 bases and 4 bases, there was a span of 9 bases. As DNA, the CDR3 is TGTGCCCTCAGGGGTTATAATTCACCCCTCCACTTT. Residues: CALRGYNSPLHF.

V and J are TRBV7-2 and TRBJ2-7, with 8 bases fitting TRBD2. From germline, CDR1 is SGHTA and CDR2 FQGNSA. J lost 2 bases, V lost 5 bases, and 5 bases had no gene match. This CDR3 contains 14 residues. DNA of the CDR3: TGTGCCAGCAGCCGACTAGCGCAACCCTACGAGCAGTACTTC. Amino acids: CASSRLAQPYEQYF. The full variable domain, in which reference TRBV7-2 and TRBJ2-7 provide the parts outside the CDR3, is GAGVSQSPSNKVTEKGKDVELRCDPISGHTALYWYRQSLGQGLEFLIYFQGNSAPDKSGLPSDRFSAERTGGSVSTLTIQRTQQEDSAVYLCASSRLAQPYEQYFGPGTRLTVT.

This chain connects TRBV27 to TRBJ2-3; 8 bases align to TRBD2. The CDR3 consists of 17 residues. J lost 5 bases, V lost 3 bases, and 13 bases had no gene match. The germline gives CDR1 MNHEY, CDR2 SMNVEV (reference sequence). The DNA for the CDR3 is TGTGCCAGCAGTTTTTCAGTAGCGGGGAACCTCGAAGATACGCAGTATTTT. Its protein product is CASSFSVAGNLEDTQYF.

This sequence joins TRBV20-1 and TRBJ2-2; D gene ambiguous. Trimming removed 2 bases from V and 7 bases from J, with 11 bases in between. Germline CDR1 and CDR2: DFQATT and SNEGSKA (reference sequence). This CDR3 is built from 13 residues. CDR3 protein: CSARPLDGGELFF. CDR3 nucleotides: TGCAGTGCTAGACCACTCGACGGCGGGGAGCTGTTTTTT.

The chain is built from TRBV5-1 and TRBJ2-7; 10 bases fit TRBD2. The CDR3 has 17 amino acids. V trimming: 0 bases; J trimming: 0 bases; junction bases outside the gene matches: 6. Germline V CDR1 and CDR2: SGHRS, YFSETQ. The CDR3, as DNA: TGCGCCAGCAGCTTGGGGCCTAGCGGGAGCCTCTCCTACGAGCAGTACTTC. As protein: CASSLGPSGSLSYEQYF.

The genes are TRBV29-1 and TRBJ1-2; possibly TRBD1 for D (5 bases). CDR3 length equals 14 residues. Germline V lookup: CDR1 SQVTM, CDR2 ANQGSEA. Trimming took 4 bases from V and 0 from J, leaving 12 bases between them. The CDR3 is CSVVGGATNYGYTF. The CDR3 nucleotides are TGCAGCGTTGTTGGGGGAGCGACTAACTATGGCTACACCTTC.

The chain links TRBV12-3 or TRBV12-4 to TRBJ2-1, with TRBD2 matching 14 bases. The CDR3 is made up of 16 amino acids. V lost 5 bases, J lost 7 bases, and 7 bases stayed unmatched. The CDR3 region is CASSGTSGSIKNEQFF. For the CDR3, the DNA is TGTGCCAGCAGTGGGACTAGCGGGAGTATTAAAAATGAGCAGTTCTTC.

The rearrangement links TRBV7-9 to TRBJ2-1; 9 bases are shared with TRBD2. Germline CDR1 is SEHNR and CDR2 is FQNEAQ (reference sequence). The V gene end was trimmed by 6 bases and the J gene end by 8 bases; junction bases not matched to a gene: 2. The length of the CDR3 is 12 residues. The CDR3 loop is CASSSGSDEQFF. The CDR3 DNA follows: TGTGCCAGCAGTAGCGGGAGCGATGAGCAGTTCTTC.

The gene calls are TRBV15 and TRBJ2-7; D is ambiguous. Trimming left V 0 bases short and J 0 bases short, with 15 bases between. Germline CDR1 is LNHNV and CDR2 is YYDKDF (reference sequence). CDR3 length: 17 amino acids. The CDR3 DNA sequence: TGTGCCACCAGCAGAGATGTAAGCCCCTTATCCTCCTACGAGCAGTACTTC. It encodes CATSRDVSPLSSYEQYF.

The rearrangement joins TRBV20-1 to TRBJ2-7; TRBD2 matches 7 bases. Germline assignment: CDR1 DFQATT and CDR2 SNEGSKA (reference sequence). V lost 6 bases, J lost 3 bases, and 29 bases stayed unmatched. CDR3 length: 20 residues. The CDR3 here is CSARLGRESQRVYLRYEQYF. The CDR3 nucleotides read TGCAGTGCCCGCCTTGGGCGGGAGTCTCAACGGGTATATTTGCGCTACGAGCAGTACTTC.

On this clonotype: At one end the junction does not follow the germline gene, possibly because of a read error. V and J are TRBV5-4 and TRBJ1-2, with 10 bases aligning to TRBD1. Germline V gene lookup returns CDR1 SGHNT and CDR2 YYREEE (reference sequence). The CDR3 is made up of 16 amino acids. The CDR3 region is CACSLDRGKLNYGYTF. The CDR3 DNA sequence: TGTGCCTGCAGCTTGGACAGGGGGAAACTCAACTATGGCTACACCTTC.

This sequence joins TRBV12-3 or TRBV12-4 and TRBJ1-4; D might be TRBD1 (5 bases). The CDR3 totals 15 residues. V lost 1 base, J lost 2 bases, and 8 bases lay in between. Written as DNA, the CDR3 is TGTGCCAGCAGTTTAGAAGGGGCGACTAATGAAAAACTGTTTTTT. Encoded protein: CASSLEGATNEKLFF.

This clonotype has just a few counts. The chain links TRBV7-9 to TRBJ2-1, with 9 bases lining up with TRBD1. The V gene's germline CDR1 is SEHNR and CDR2 FQNEAQ (reference sequence). The V segment lost 2 bases and the J segment 10 bases; nucleotides outside the gene matches: 6. The CDR3 has 14 amino acids. CDR3 DNA sequence: TGTGCCAGCAGCTTAACAGGGGGCCTTAAGGAGCAGTTCTTC. Amino acid sequence: CASSLTGGLKEQFF.

The chain combines TRBV7-2 with TRBJ2-7; 11 nucleotides align to TRBD2. The germline V gene has CDR1 SGHTA and CDR2 FQGNSA. The CDR3 contains 16 residues. Trimming removed 5 bases from V and 1 base from J; junction bases left unmatched: 7. The CDR3 nucleotides are TGTGCCAGCAGCATGGGACTAGCGGTTAATTCCTACGAGCAGTACTTC. Translation: CASSMGLAVNSYEQYF.

This rearrangement joins TRBV28 to TRBJ2-7, with D hard to call. Per germline, CDR1 MDHEN and CDR2 SYDVKM. V lost 6 bases to trimming and J lost 2 bases, with 17 bases between them. The CDR3 consists of 15 residues. The DNA of the CDR3 is TGTGCCAGCAGCGGACCGGGCGGAAATACCTACGAGCAGTACTTC. It codes for CASSGPGGNTYEQYF. Filled out from reference TRBV28 and TRBJ2-7, the complete variable domain reads DVKVTQSSRYLVKRTGEKVFLECVQDMDHENMFWYRQDPGLGLRLIYFSYDVKMKEKGDIPEGYSVSREKKERFSLILESASTNQTSMYLCASSGPGGNTYEQYFGPGTRLTVT.

About this clonotype itself: Its ends do not fully match the called genes, so a read error is possible. The V gene is TRBV20-1, the J gene TRBJ2-3; a possible D gene is TRBD2 (6 bases). CDR3 size: 12 residues. Germline CDR1 DFQATT, CDR2 SNEGSKA (reference sequence). CDR3 in DNA: TGCAGTGCTATCGGGAGCACAGATGCGCAGTATTTT. Protein product: CSAIGSTDAQYF.

The chain employs TRBV4-2 and TRBJ1-4; perhaps TRBD1 as D (5 bases). V lost 0 bases and J 4 bases, leaving 18 bases between the germline ends. Germline loops: CDR1 LGHNA, CDR2 YNFKEQ. The CDR3 is made up of 18 amino acids. The CDR3 spells CASSQEQPSAGHNEKLFF. CDR3 nucleotide sequence: TGTGCCAGCAGCCAAGAGCAGCCGTCGGCAGGGCATAATGAAAAACTGTTTTTT.

The chain joins TRBV7-9 to TRBJ2-7; TRBD2 agrees at 8 bases. The DNA end favors TRBJ2-5, so the J call may be wrong. This CDR3 comprises 14 residues. CDR1 is SEHNR and CDR2 is FQNEAQ in the germline V gene (reference sequence). Here the CDR3 DNA reads TGTGCCAGCAGCTTGCGGGAGGAACCGAAGACCCAGTACTTC. It specifies CASSLREEPKTQYF.

This chain links TRBV6-1 with TRBJ2-5; D unclear. The end of the DNA aligns better with TRBJ2-7, so the J call may be wrong. The CDR3 runs to 12 residues. The V gene's germline CDR1 is MNHNS and CDR2 SASEGT. CDR3 loop: CASSELGNEQYF. CDR3 DNA: TGTGCCAGCAGTGAATTGGGCAACGAGCAGTACTTC.

In DNA form, the CDR3 reads TGCGCCAGCAGCCAACATACGGGACTAGGCCAGTTCTTC. As protein: CASSQHTGLGQFF. V gene TRBV4-3 combines with J gene TRBJ2-1; 8 bases agree with TRBD2. CDR1 and CDR2 (germline): LGHNA, YSLEER. The V gene end was trimmed by 2 bases and the J gene end by 13 bases; junction bases not matched to a gene: 7. The CDR3 extends over 13 amino acids.

This clonotype was seen repeatedly, ten times or more. The chain uses TRBV28 and TRBJ2-7; D call uncertain. The better agreement between TRBJ2-5 and the DNA end casts doubt on the J call. CDR3 length equals 14 residues. The V gene's germline CDR1 is MDHEN and CDR2 SYDVKM. This chain's CDR3 is CASSFTHNSKTQYF. The CDR3 nucleotides are TGTGCCAGCAGTTTCACCCATAACTCCAAGACCCAGTACTTC.